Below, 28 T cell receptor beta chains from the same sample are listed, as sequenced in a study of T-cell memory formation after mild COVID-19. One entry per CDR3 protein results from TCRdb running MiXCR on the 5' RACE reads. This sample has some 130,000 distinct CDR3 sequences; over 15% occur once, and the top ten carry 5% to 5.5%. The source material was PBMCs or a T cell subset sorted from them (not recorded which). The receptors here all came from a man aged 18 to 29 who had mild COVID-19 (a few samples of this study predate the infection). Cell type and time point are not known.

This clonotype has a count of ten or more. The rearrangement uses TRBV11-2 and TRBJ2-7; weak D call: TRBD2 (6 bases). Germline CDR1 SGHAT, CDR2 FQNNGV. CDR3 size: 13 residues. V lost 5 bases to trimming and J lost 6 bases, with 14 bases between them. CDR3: CASSELRRGEQYV. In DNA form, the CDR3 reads TGTGCCAGCAGCGAATTAAGGAGGGGCGAGCAGTACGTC.

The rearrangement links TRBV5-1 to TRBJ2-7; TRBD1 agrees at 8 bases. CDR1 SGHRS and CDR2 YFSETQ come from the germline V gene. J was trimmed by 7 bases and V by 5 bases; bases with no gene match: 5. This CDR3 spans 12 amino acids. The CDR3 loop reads CASRSTGGEQYF. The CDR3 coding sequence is TGCGCCAGCAGAAGTACAGGGGGAGAGCAGTACTTC.

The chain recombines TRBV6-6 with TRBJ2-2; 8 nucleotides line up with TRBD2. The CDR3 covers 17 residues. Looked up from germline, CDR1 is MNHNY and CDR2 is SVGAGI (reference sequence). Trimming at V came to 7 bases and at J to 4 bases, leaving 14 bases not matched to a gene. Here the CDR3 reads CASTKDRSGGATGELFF. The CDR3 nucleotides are TGTGCCAGCACCAAGGACCGCTCCGGGGGGGCCACCGGGGAGCTGTTTTTT.

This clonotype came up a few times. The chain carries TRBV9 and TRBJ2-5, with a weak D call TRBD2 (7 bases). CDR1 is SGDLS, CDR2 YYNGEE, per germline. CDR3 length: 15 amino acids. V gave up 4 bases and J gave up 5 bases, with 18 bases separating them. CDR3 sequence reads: CASSSTGGQHETQYF. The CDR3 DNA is TGTGCCAGCAGCTCCACGGGGGGCCAACACGAGACCCAGTACTTC.

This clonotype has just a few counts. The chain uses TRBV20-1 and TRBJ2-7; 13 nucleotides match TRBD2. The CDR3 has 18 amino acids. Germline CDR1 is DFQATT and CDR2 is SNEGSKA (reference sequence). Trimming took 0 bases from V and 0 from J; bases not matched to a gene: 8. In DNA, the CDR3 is TGCAGTGCTAGAGACACGGGACTAGCGGGGCCGAGCTCCTACGAGCAGTACTTC. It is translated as CSARDTGLAGPSSYEQYF.

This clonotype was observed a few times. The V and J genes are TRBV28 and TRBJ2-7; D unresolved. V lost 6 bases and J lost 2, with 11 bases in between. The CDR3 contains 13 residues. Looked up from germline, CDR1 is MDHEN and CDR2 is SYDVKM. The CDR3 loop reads CASRKPDTYEQYV. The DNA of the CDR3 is TGTGCCAGCAGAAAACCCGACACCTACGAGCAGTACGTC.

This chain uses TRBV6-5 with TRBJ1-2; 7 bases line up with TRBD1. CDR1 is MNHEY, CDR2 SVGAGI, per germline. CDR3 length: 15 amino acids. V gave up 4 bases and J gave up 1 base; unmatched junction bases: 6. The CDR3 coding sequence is TGTGCCAGCAGTTCCACCGGGACAGTTAACTATGGCTACACCTTC. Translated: CASSSTGTVNYGYTF.

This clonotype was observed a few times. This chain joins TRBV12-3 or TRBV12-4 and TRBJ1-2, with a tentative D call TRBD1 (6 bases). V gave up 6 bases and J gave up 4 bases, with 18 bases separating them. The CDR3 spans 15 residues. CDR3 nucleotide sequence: TGTGCCAGCAGCCGGAGCAGGGGAGGGGGCTATGGCTACACCTTC. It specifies CASSRSRGGGYGYTF.

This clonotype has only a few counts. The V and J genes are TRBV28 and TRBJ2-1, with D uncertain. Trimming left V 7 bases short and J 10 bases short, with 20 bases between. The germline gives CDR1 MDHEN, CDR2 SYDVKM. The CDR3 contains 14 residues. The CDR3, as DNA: TGTGCCAGCATAAGCAGCGCGAGATATGGGGAGCAGTTCTTC. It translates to CASISSARYGEQFF.

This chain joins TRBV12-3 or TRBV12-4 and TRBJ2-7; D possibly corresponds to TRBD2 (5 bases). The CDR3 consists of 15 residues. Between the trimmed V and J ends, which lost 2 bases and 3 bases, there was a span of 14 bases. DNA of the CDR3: TGTGCCAGCAGTTTAACCGGAGGACCCCGCTACGAGCAGTACTTC. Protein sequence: CASSLTGGPRYEQYF.

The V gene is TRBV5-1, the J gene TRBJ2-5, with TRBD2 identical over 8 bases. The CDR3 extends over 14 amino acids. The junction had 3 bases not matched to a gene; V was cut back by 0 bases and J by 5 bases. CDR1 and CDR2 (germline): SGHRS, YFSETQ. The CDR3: CASSLVGGAETQYF. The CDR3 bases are TGCGCCAGCAGCTTGGTCGGGGGGGCGGAGACCCAGTACTTC.

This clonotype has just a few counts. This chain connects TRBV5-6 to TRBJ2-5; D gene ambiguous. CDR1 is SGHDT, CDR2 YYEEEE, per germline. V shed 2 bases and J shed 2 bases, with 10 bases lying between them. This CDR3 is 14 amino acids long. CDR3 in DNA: TGTGCCAGCAGCTTTGACCTCTCTCAAGAGACCCAGTACTTC. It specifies CASSFDLSQETQYF.

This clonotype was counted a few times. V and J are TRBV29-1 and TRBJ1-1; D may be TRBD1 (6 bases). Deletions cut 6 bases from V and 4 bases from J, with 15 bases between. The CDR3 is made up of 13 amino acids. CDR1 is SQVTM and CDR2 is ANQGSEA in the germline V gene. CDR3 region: CSVYRDLGTEAFF. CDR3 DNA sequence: TGCAGCGTATACAGGGACCTTGGCACTGAAGCTTTCTTT.

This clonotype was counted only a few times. The CDR3 DNA reads TGTGCCAGCAGTTTTAGCGGGGGGGTGGTTACGCAGTATTTT. The encoded protein is CASSFSGGVVTQYF. This sequence joins TRBV27 and TRBJ2-3; 11 bases fit TRBD2. From germline, CDR1 is MNHEY and CDR2 SMNVEV (reference sequence). There are 14 residues in the CDR3. V shed 3 bases, J shed 8 bases, and the junction held 4 bases outside the gene matches.

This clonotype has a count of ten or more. The CDR3 spells CASSLVAFGTGELFF. The DNA of the CDR3 is TGTGCCAGCAGCTTAGTCGCTTTTGGCACCGGGGAGCTGTTTTTT. The chain links TRBV11-2 to TRBJ2-2; no clear D gene. The V gene's germline CDR1 is SGHAT and CDR2 FQNNGV. Trimming pared 1 base from V and 4 bases from J, leaving 10 bases between. The CDR3 is 15 amino acids.

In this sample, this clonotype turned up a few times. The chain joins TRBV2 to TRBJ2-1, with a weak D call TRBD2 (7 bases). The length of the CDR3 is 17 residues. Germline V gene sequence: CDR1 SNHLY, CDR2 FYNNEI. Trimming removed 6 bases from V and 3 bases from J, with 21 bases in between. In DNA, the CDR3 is TGTGCCAGCAGCCACCTTACCGCGGGGGCGAACTACAATGAGCAGTTCTTC. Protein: CASSHLTAGANYNEQFF.

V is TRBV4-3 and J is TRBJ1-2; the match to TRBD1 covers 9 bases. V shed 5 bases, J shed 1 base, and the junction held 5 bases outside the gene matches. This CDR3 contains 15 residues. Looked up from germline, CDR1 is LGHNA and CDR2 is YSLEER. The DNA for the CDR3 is TGCGCCAGCAGCGAAGGGACAGGGAATAACTATGGCTACACCTTC. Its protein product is CASSEGTGNNYGYTF.

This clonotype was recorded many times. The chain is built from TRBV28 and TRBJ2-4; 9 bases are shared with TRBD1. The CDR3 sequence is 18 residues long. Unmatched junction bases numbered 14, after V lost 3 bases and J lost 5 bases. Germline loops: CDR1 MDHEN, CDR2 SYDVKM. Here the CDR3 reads CASSFLVATDRGENIQYF. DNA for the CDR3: TGTGCCAGCAGTTTTTTAGTGGCAACGGACAGGGGCGAAAACATTCAGTACTTC.

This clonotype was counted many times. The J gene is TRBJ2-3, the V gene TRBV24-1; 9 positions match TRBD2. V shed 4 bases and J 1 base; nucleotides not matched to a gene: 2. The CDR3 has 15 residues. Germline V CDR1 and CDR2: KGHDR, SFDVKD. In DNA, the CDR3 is TGTGCCACCAGTGAAGCTAGCGGGGGCACAGATACGCAGTATTTT. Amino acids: CATSEASGGTDTQYF.

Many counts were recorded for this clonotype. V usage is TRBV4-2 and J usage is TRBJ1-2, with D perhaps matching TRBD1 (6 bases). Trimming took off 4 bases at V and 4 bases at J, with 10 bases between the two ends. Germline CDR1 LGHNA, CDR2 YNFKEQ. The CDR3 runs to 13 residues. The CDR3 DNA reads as TGTGCCAGCAGCCGGACAGACGGCTATGGCTACACCTTC. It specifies CASSRTDGYGYTF.

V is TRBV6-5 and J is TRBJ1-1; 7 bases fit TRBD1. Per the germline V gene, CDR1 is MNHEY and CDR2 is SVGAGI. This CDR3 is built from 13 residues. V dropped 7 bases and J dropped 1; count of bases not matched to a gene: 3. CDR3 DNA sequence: TGTGCCAGCACTGGGACAGAGAACACTGAAGCTTTCTTT. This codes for CASTGTENTEAFF.

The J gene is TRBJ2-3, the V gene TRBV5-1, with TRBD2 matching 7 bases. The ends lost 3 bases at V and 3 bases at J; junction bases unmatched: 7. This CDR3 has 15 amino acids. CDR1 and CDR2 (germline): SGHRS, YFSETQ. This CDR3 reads CASSSSGEVTDTQYF. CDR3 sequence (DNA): TGCGCCAGCAGCTCGAGCGGGGAAGTAACAGATACGCAGTATTTT.

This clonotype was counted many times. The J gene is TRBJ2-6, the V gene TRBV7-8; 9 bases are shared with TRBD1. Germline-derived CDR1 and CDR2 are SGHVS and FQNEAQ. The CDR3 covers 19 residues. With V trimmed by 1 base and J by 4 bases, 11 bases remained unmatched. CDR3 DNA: TGTGCCAGCAGCTTAGAGACAGGGGGAATTTGGCTAGGGGCCAACGTCCTGACTTTC. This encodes CASSLETGGIWLGANVLTF.

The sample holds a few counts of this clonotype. DNA for the CDR3: TGTGCCAGCAGCTTAGAAACGGGACTGAACTACGAGCAGTACTTC. It translates to CASSLETGLNYEQYF. The chain carries TRBV7-2 and TRBJ2-7, with D perhaps TRBD2 (6 bases). The CDR3 totals 15 residues. Germline values: CDR1 SGHTA, CDR2 FQGNSA. Between the trimmed V and J ends, which lost 1 base and 3 bases, there was a span of 13 bases. Variable domain in full (rest from reference TRBV7-2 and TRBJ2-7): GAGVSQSPSNKVTEKGKDVELRCDPISGHTALYWYRQSLGQGLEFLIYFQGNSAPDKSGLPSDRFSAERTGGSVSTLTIQRTQQEDSAVYLCASSLETGLNYEQYFGPGTRLTVT.

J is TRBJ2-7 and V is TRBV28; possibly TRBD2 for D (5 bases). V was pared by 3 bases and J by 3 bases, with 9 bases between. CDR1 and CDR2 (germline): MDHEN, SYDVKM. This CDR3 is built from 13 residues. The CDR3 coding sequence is TGTGCCAGCAGTTTTCCCGACTACTACGAGCAGTACTTC. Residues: CASSFPDYYEQYF.

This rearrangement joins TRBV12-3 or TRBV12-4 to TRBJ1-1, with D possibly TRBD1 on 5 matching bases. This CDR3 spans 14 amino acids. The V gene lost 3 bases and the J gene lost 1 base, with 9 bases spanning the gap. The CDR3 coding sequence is TGTGCCAGCAGTTTGGGGCAGCAGAACACTGAAGCTTTCTTT. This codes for CASSLGQQNTEAFF.

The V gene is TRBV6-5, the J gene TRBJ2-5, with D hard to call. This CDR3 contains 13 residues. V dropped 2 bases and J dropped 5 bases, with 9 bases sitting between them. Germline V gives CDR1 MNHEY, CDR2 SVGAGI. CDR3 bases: TGTGCCAGCAGTTACATACATGAGGAGACCCAGTACTTC. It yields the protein CASSYIHEETQYF.

The CDR3: CASSSGDEQFF. The CDR3, as DNA: TGTGCCAGCAGTTCAGGGGATGAGCAGTTCTTC. The chain employs TRBV28 and TRBJ2-1, with D possibly matching TRBD1 (6 bases). CDR1 is MDHEN, CDR2 SYDVKM, per germline. V was trimmed by 4 bases and J by 8 bases, leaving 6 bases between them. This CDR3 spans 11 amino acids.